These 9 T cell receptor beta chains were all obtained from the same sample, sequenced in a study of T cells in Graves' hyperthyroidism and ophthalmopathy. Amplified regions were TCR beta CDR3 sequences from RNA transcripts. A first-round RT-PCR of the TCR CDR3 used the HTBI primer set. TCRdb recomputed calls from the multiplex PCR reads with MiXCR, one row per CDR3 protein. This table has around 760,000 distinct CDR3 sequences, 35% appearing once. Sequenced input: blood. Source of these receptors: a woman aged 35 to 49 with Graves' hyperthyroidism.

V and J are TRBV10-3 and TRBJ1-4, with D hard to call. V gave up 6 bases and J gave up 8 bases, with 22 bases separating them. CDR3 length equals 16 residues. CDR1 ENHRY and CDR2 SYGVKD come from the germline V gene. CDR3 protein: CAISLAAEGSGEKLFF. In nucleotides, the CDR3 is TGTGCCATCAGCCTAGCGGCAGAGGGATCTGGGGAAAAACTGTTTTTT.

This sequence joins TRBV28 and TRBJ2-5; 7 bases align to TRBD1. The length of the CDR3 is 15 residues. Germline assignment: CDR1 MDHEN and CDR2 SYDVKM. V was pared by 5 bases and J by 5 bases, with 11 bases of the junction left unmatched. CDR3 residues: CASSPRTGSRETQYF. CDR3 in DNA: TGTGCCAGCAGTCCTCGGACAGGTTCTAGGGAGACCCAGTACTTC.

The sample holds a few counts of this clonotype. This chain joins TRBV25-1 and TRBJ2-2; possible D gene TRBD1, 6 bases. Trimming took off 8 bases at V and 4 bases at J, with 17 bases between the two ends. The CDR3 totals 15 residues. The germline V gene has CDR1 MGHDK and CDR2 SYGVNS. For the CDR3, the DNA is TGTGCCAGCGGTACAGGGTATCGTGGCACCGGGGAGCTGTTTTTT. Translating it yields CASGTGYRGTGELFF.

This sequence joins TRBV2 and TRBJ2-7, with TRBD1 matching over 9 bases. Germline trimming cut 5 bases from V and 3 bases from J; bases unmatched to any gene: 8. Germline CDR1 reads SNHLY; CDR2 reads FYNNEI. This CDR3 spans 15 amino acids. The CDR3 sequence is CASSQRQGVFYEQYF. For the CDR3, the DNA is TGTGCCAGCAGTCAAAGACAGGGGGTGTTCTACGAGCAGTACTTC.

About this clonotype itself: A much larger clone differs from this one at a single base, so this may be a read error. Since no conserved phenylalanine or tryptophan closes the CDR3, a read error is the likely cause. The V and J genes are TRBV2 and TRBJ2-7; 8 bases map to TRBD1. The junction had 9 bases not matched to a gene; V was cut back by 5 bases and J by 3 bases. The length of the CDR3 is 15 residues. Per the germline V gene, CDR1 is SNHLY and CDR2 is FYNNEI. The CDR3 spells CASSPGQGLFYEQYL. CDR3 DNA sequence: TGTGCCAGCAGTCCTGGACAGGGACTTTTCTACGAGCAGTACCTC.

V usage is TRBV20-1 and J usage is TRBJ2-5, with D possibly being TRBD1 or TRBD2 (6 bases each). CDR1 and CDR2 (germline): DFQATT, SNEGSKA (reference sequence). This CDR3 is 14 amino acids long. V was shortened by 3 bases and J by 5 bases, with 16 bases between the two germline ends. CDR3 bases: TGCAGTGCTAGCACCGGGCAGGGGACTGAGACCCAGTACTTC. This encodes CSASTGQGTETQYF.

The CDR3 DNA reads TGTGCCGGAGGGACAGTTCCGGCCGGGGAGCTGTTTTTT. Protein sequence: CAGGTVPAGELFF. The chain is built from TRBV10-3 and TRBJ2-2, with a weak D call TRBD1 (7 bases). CDR1 is ENHRY and CDR2 is SYGVKD in the germline V gene. This CDR3 comprises 13 residues. Trimming took off 11 bases at V and 6 bases at J, with 16 bases between the two ends.

DNA of the CDR3: TGTGCCAGCACGGACAGGGGGCGCAACTATAATTCACCCCTCCACTTT. Residues: CASTDRGRNYNSPLHF. J is TRBJ1-6 and V is TRBV5-4; 11 bases are shared with TRBD1. CDR3 length: 16 residues. Per germline, CDR1 SGHNT and CDR2 YYREEE (reference sequence). V gave up 6 bases and J gave up 3 bases; unmatched junction bases: 5.

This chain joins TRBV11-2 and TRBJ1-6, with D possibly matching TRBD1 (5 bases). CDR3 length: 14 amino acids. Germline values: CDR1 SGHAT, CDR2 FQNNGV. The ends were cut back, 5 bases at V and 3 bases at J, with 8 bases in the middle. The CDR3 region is CASSGGDYNSPLHF. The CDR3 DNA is TGTGCCAGCAGCGGGGGGGACTATAATTCACCCCTCCACTTT.